The 10 T cell receptor beta chains below come from one sample, sequenced in a study of Ad26.COV2.S vaccination and SARS-CoV-2 variants (dated by TCRdb to the early 2020s). Libraries were constructed by the immunoSEQ multiplex PCR assay. What TCRdb holds here is the immuneACCESS table cut down to in-frame rearrangements. Part of the clones is not present; checked against another copy, under half of the missing clones reflect an unresolved V gene, and the others are unexplained. A total of about 350,000 clones appear in this sample, about 89% of them only once. The biggest ten clones account for roughly 5% of the sample. This sample's treatment or condition label indicates: approximately 18 received Ad26.COV2.S at low or high dose, single or two shots; about 5 received placebo; per-sample allocation not given. Repertoires of vaccine and placebo recipients were sequenced from samples collected on day 63 after the first injection.

This specimen was peripheral blood, taken in a trial of Ad26.COV2.S vaccine versus placebo. The origin of the receptors is a person aged 18 to 65 who received the Ad26.COV2.S COVID-19 vaccine or a placebo.

V gene TRBV6-5 combines with J gene TRBJ1-1; D is ambiguous. Trimming stripped 3 bases from V and 4 bases from J, with 9 bases between. CDR3 size: 13 residues. The germline V gene encodes CDR1 MNHEY and CDR2 SVGAGI. The CDR3 sequence is CASSYGGSTEAFF. The CDR3, as DNA: TGTGCCAGCAGTTATGGAGGGAGCACTGAAGCTTTCTTT.

The rearrangement joins TRBV12-3 or TRBV12-4 to TRBJ2-7, with 8 bases identical to TRBD1. The CDR3 has 13 amino acids. J was trimmed by 4 bases and V by 6 bases; bases with no gene match: 5. The CDR3 DNA sequence: TGTGCCAGCAGCATACAGGGGGAGTACGAGCAGTACTTC. Translated: CASSIQGEYEQYF.

This clone came up once. The chain links TRBV7-2 to TRBJ2-7, with a possible D match to TRBD2 (5 bases). Germline V lookup: CDR1 SGHTA, CDR2 FQGNSA. The CDR3 extends over 15 amino acids. The ends were cut back, 1 base at V and 6 bases at J, with 16 bases in the middle. CDR3 protein: CASSLDEAREGEQYF. DNA for the CDR3: TGTGCCAGCAGCTTAGACGAAGCGAGGGAAGGCGAGCAGTACTTC.

This rearrangement joins TRBV6-9 to TRBJ2-1; 11 bases are a match to TRBD2. The CDR3 consists of 15 residues. The germline V gene has CDR1 MNHGY and CDR2 SVAAGI. V trimming: 4 bases; J trimming: 3 bases; junction bases outside the gene matches: 2. The CDR3 sequence: CASSWLAGGYNEQFF. CDR3 nucleotide sequence: TGTGCCAGCAGTTGGCTAGCGGGGGGCTACAATGAGCAGTTCTTC.

This clone was picked up one time. J is TRBJ1-2 and V is TRBV3-1 (or the pseudogene TRBV3-2), with 7 bases fitting TRBD1. This CDR3 contains 15 residues. The trim removed 1 base at V and 6 bases at J, leaving 8 bases unmatched. Germline values: CDR1 LGHDT, CDR2 YNNKEL (reference sequence). DNA of the CDR3: TGTGCCAGCAGCCAAGGGGCCAACAGGGGAAATGGCTACACCTTC. Translation gives CASSQGANRGNGYTF.

As regards this clone: Within the sample, other DNA sequences also encode this same CDR3. CDR3 sequence: CASSLVAGNTGELFF. In DNA form, the CDR3 reads TGCGCCAGCAGCTTGGTGGCAGGCAACACCGGGGAGCTGTTTTTT. The chain couples TRBV5-1 to TRBJ2-2; D remains unclear. Trimming stripped 0 bases from V and 2 bases from J, with 8 bases between. From germline, CDR1 is SGHRS and CDR2 YFSETQ. The CDR3 has 15 amino acids.

J is TRBJ1-3 and V is TRBV14; D may be TRBD1 (6 bases). Germline loops: CDR1 SGHDN, CDR2 FVKESK. V lost 5 bases to trimming and J lost 4 bases, with 15 bases between them. This CDR3 region has 15 residues. CDR3 nucleotide sequence: TGTGCCAGCAGCGCCCACAGGGTTGCGGGAAACACCATATATTTT. Encoded protein: CASSAHRVAGNTIYF. Full variable domain (missing parts from reference TRBV14 and TRBJ1-3): EAGVTQFPSHSVIEKGQTVTLRCDPISGHDNLYWYRRVMGKEIKFLLHFVKESKQDESGMPNNRFLAERTGGTYSTLKVQPAELEDSGVYFCASSAHRVAGNTIYFGEGSWLTVV.

This rearrangement joins TRBV9 to TRBJ2-2, with unresolved D. The CDR3 covers 13 residues. V was trimmed by 0 bases and J by 8 bases, leaving 8 bases between them. CDR1 is SGDLS and CDR2 is YYNGEE in the germline V gene. The CDR3 nucleotides are TGTGCCAGCAGCGTAGCTAGTCGGGGGGAGCTGTTTTTT. It specifies CASSVASRGELFF.

The V and J genes are TRBV28 and TRBJ1-1, with TRBD1 matching 7 bases. Germline CDR1 and CDR2: MDHEN and SYDVKM. This CDR3 contains 15 residues. Unmatched junction bases numbered 14, after V lost 5 bases and J lost 8 bases. As DNA, the CDR3 is TGTGCCAGCAGTCCGAGGACAGGTTATAATGAAGAAGCTTTCTTT. As protein: CASSPRTGYNEEAFF.

The genes are TRBV7-9 and TRBJ2-5; 14 bases map to TRBD2. Germline V gives CDR1 SEHNR, CDR2 FQNEAQ (reference sequence). V gave up 1 base and J gave up 5 bases; unmatched junction bases: 0. This CDR3 is 15 amino acids long. The CDR3 DNA is TGTGCCAGCAGCTTAGGACTAGCGGGAGGGGAGACCCAGTACTTC. Its translation: CASSLGLAGGETQYF.